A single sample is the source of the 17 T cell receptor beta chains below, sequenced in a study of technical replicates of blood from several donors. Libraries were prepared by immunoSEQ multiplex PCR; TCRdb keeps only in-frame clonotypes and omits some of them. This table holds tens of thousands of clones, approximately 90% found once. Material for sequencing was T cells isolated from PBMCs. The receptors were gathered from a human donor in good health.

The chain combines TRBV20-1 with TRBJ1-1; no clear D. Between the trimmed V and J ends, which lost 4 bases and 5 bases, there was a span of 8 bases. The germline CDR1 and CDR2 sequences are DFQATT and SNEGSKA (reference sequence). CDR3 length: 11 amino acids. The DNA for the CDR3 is TGCAGTGCTACATACAGTACTGAAGCTTTCTTT. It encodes CSATYSTEAFF.

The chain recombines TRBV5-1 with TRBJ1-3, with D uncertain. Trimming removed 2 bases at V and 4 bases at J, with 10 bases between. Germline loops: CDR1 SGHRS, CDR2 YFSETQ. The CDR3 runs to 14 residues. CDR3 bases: TGCGCCAGCAGCTTAGCGGGGTTCGGAAACACCATATATTTT. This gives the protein CASSLAGFGNTIYF.

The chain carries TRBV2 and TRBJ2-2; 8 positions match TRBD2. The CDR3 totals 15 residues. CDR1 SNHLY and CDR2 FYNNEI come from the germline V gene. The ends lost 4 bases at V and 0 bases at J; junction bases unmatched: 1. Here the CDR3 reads CASSGREANTGELFF. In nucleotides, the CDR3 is TGTGCCAGCAGTGGGCGGGAGGCGAACACCGGGGAGCTGTTTTTT.

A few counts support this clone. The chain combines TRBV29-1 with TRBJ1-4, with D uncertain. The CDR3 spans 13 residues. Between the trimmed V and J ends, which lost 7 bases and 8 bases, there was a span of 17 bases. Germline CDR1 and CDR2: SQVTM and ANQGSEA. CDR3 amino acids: CSAEGLGREKLFF. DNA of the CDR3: TGCAGCGCCGAGGGATTGGGAAGAGAAAAACTGTTTTTT.

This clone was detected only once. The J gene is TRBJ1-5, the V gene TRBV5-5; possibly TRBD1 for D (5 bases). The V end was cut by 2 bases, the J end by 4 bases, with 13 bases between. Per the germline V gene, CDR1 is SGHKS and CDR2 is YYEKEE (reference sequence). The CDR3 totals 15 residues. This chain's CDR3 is CASSFSPQENQPQHF. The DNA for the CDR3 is TGTGCCAGCAGCTTCTCGCCACAGGAGAATCAGCCCCAGCATTTT.

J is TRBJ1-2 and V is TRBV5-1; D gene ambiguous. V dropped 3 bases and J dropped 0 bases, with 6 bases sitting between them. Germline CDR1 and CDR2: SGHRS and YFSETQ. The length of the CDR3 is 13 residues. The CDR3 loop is CASSSTANYGYTF. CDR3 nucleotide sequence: TGCGCCAGCAGCTCCACAGCTAACTATGGCTACACCTTC.

For the CDR3, the DNA is TGTGCCAGCAAGACCGGACTAGCCGAGGGCGAGCAGTACTTC. Translating it yields CASKTGLAEGEQYF. The chain recombines TRBV6-6 with TRBJ2-7; the match to TRBD2 covers 8 bases. The CDR3 runs 14 residues. V lost 7 bases, J lost 6 bases, and 11 bases stayed unmatched. The germline gives CDR1 MNHNY, CDR2 SVGAGI (reference sequence).

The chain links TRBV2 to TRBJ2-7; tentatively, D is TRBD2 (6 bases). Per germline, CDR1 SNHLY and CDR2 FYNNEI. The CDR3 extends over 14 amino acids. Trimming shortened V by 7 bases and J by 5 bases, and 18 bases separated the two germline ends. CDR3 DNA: TGTGCCAGCACCGAGGAGCAGGGAGGCGACGAGCAGTACTTC. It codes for CASTEEQGGDEQYF.

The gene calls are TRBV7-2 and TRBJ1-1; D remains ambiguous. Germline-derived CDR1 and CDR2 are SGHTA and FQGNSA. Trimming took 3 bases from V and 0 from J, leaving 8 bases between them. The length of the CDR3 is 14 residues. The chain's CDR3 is CASSLQALNTEAFF. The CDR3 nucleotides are TGTGCCAGCAGCTTGCAGGCATTGAACACTGAAGCTTTCTTT.

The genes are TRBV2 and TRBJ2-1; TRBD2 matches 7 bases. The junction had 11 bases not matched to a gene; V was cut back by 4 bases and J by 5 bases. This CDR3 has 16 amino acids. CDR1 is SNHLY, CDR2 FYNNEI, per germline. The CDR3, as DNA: TGTGCCAGCAGTGGCGGTGGACTAGAGGGCCACAATGAGCAGTTCTTC. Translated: CASSGGGLEGHNEQFF.

The DNA for the CDR3 is TGTGCCAGCAGACCAGGGGATACGGAGACCCAGTACTTC. Translated, it gives CASRPGDTETQYF. The chain carries TRBV5-5 and TRBJ2-5; D might be TRBD1 (6 bases). The CDR3 consists of 13 residues. Germline lookup yields CDR1 SGHKS and CDR2 YYEKEE (reference sequence). The V end lost 5 bases, the J end lost 5 bases, and 13 bases lay between the germline ends.

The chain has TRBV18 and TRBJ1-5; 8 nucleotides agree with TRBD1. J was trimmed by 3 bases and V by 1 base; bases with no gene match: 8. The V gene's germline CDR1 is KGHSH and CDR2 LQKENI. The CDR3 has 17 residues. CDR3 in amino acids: CASSPLDTGGINQPQHF. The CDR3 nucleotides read TGTGCCAGCTCACCACTTGACACAGGGGGTATCAATCAGCCCCAGCATTTT.

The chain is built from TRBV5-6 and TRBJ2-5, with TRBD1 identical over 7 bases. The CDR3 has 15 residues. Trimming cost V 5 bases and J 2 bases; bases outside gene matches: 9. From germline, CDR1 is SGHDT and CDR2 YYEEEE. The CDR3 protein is CASRYTGTDQETQYF. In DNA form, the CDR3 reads TGTGCCAGCAGATATACCGGGACAGATCAAGAGACCCAGTACTTC.

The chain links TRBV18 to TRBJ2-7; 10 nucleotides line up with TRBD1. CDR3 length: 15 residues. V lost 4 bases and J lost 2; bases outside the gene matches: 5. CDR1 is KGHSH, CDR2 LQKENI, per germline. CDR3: CASSQGTGVAYEQYF. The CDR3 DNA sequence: TGTGCCAGCTCACAAGGGACAGGGGTCGCCTACGAGCAGTACTTC.

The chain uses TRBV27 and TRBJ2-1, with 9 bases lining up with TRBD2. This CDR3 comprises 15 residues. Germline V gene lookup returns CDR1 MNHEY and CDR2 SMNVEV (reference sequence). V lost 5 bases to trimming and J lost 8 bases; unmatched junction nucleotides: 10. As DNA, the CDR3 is TGTGCCAGCAGTGTCTCTGCGGGAGGGCGGCATGAGCAGTTCTTC. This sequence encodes CASSVSAGGRHEQFF.

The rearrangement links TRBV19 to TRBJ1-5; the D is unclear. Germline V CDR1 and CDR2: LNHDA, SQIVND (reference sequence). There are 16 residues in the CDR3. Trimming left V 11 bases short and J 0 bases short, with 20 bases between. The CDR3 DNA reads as TGTGCCGCCAAAATCCGGTTCGCCGATAGCAATCAGCCCCAGCATTTT. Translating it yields CAAKIRFADSNQPQHF.

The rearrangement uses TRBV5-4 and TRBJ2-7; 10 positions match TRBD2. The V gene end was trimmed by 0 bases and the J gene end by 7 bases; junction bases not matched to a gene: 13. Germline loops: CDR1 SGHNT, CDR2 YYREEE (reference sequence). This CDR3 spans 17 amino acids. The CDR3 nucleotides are TGTGCCAGCAGCTTGGCCTTTAGTCTAGCGGGAGCAGGGGAGCAGTACTTC. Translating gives CASSLAFSLAGAGEQYF.